The 9 T cell receptor beta chains below come from one sample, sequenced in a study of vaccination effects on CD4 cells after COVID-19. These TCRs' antigens remain unknown. At the end of about 9 days of culture, CD4+ T cells were isolated. Vaccination of participants consisted of two doses of either the BNT162b2 or mRNA-1273 vaccine. Only in-frame clones appear in the TCRdb table, and some are missing; sequencing was by immunoSEQ multiplex PCR. There are 70,000 or so clones in the sample; around 69% occur only once, and 2% to 3% lies in the top ten. The material was CD4+ T cells from PBMCs cultured without peptide, obtained after COVID-19 vaccination. The receptor source for this set is a human donor who received a COVID-19 vaccine.

The rearrangement joins TRBV29-1 to TRBJ1-2; D unclear. Germline V gives CDR1 SQVTM, CDR2 ANQGSEA. Trimming cost V 4 bases and J 8 bases, with 11 bases left between them. This CDR3 is built from 11 residues. CDR3 protein: CSVVEGWGYTF. CDR3 DNA: TGCAGCGTTGTGGAGGGATGGGGCTACACCTTC.

This chain joins TRBV2 and TRBJ1-1, with 7 bases lining up with TRBD1. The CDR3 consists of 14 residues. Germline V gene data show CDR1 as SNHLY and CDR2 as FYNNEI. Unmatched junction bases numbered 6, after V lost 7 bases and J lost 1 base. CDR3 nucleotide sequence: TGTGCCAGCAATGACAGGGTGGGGAACACTGAAGCTTTCTTT. Translated, it gives CASNDRVGNTEAFF.

The chain combines TRBV28 with TRBJ1-5, with D hard to call. Looked up from germline, CDR1 is MDHEN and CDR2 is SYDVKM. CDR3 size: 16 residues. V lost 4 bases and J lost 2, with 15 bases in between. Here the CDR3 reads CASSSMGGWGNQPQHF. The CDR3 DNA reads as TGTGCCAGCAGTTCCATGGGAGGGTGGGGCAATCAGCCCCAGCATTTT.

The chain combines TRBV7-2 with TRBJ1-2; D is unresolved. CDR3 length: 15 amino acids. Trimming cost V 3 bases and J 1 base, with 12 bases left between them. CDR1 SGHTA and CDR2 FQGNSA come from the germline V gene. The CDR3, as DNA: TGTGCCAGCAGCTTTGCCCCGACGGGTAACTATGGCTACACCTTC. Translating it yields CASSFAPTGNYGYTF. The variable domain in full, with the rest retrieved from reference TRBV7-2 and TRBJ1-2, is GAGVSQSPSNKVTEKGKDVELRCDPISGHTALYWYRQSLGQGLEFLIYFQGNSAPDKSGLPSDRFSAERTGGSVSTLTIQRTQQEDSAVYLCASSFAPTGNYGYTFGSGTRLTVV.

This clone was recorded a few times. The gene calls are TRBV28 and TRBJ1-5, with D maybe TRBD1 (5 bases). The CDR3 covers 16 residues. Germline lookup yields CDR1 MDHEN and CDR2 SYDVKM. V lost 3 bases, J lost 4 bases, and 16 bases lay in between. CDR3 sequence (DNA): TGTGCCAGCAGTTTTATCCTCACAGGACTTAATCAGCCCCAGCATTTT. This gives the protein CASSFILTGLNQPQHF.

This clone has only a few counts. The chain links TRBV6-5 to TRBJ2-3, with 12 nucleotides matching TRBD2. The germline V gene encodes CDR1 MNHEY and CDR2 SVGAGI. The CDR3 totals 14 residues. Germline trimming cut 10 bases from V and 1 base from J; bases unmatched to any gene: 3. This chain's CDR3 is CATSGGVRTDTQYF. The CDR3 coding sequence is TGTGCCACTAGCGGGGGGGTACGCACAGATACGCAGTATTTT.

The rearrangement joins TRBV6-5 to TRBJ2-1; tentatively, D is TRBD1 or TRBD2 (5 bases each). This CDR3 is 13 amino acids long. Germline V gene sequence: CDR1 MNHEY, CDR2 SVGAGI. V was clipped by 8 bases and J by 7 bases, with 15 bases between them. CDR3 DNA: TGTGCCAGCGTTTCAAGAGGGACGAATGAGCAGTTCTTC. Translation: CASVSRGTNEQFF.

The CDR3 sequence is CASSLVVGSGNTIYF. CDR3 sequence (DNA): TGTGCCAGCAGCTTGGTCGTGGGCTCTGGAAACACCATATATTTT. V is TRBV5-6 and J is TRBJ1-3; D unclear. Trimming shortened V by 0 bases and J by 0 bases, and 7 bases separated the two germline ends. CDR3 length: 15 amino acids. Germline-derived CDR1 and CDR2 are SGHDT and YYEEEE.

The CDR3 here is CASSPGQSDTIYF. The CDR3 DNA reads TGTGCCAGCTCCCCAGGACAGTCGGACACCATATATTTT. The V gene is TRBV18, the J gene TRBJ1-3, with a possible D match to TRBD1 (6 bases). The ends were cut back, 6 bases at V and 8 bases at J, with 14 bases in the middle. Germline V gene lookup returns CDR1 KGHSH and CDR2 LQKENI. The CDR3 loop spans 13 amino acids.